The clone carrying this T cell receptor beta chain was counted only a few times. Its antigen is unknown. The V gene's germline CDR1 is GTSNPN and CDR2 SVGIG (reference sequence). With 0 bases clipped from V and 1 base from J, the junction kept 2 bases outside the gene matches. CDR3 length: 14 amino acids. Next came a second PCR, run for roughly 6 to 11 cycles, which used a sample-barcoded 5' primer along with a J-beta primer mix. Tagging of each cDNA molecule was performed by a template-switch adaptor with 12 random nucleotides. Using its own MiXCR run on the 5' RACE reads, TCRdb lists one record per CDR3 protein. This sample yields about 780,000 distinct CDR3 sequences, of which roughly 24% are seen a single time; 3% belongs to the top ten. This sample was included in a study of blood T cells in healthy people across ages. Study conclusions and caveats: Changes in expanded clonotypes were possibly confounded, as the CMV status of donors was unknown.

These data are also associated with another study on T cells of mothers and their children. From that second work: Per mother, over 9.5 million TCR beta CDR3 reads were obtained; per child, approximately 3 million.

J is TRBJ1-1 and V is TRBV30; 7 positions match TRBD1. The clonotype originates from a boy younger than 18 in good health. The sequencing input was blood. The CDR3 here is CAWSVRQGNTEAFF. For the CDR3, the DNA is TGTGCCTGGAGTGTACGACAGGGGAACACTGAAGCTTTCTTT.